This T cell receptor beta chain was recorded in a study of cytomegalovirus exposure and HLA in healthy donors. Study-wide results and limits: A classifier reportedly called cytomegalovirus status with high sensitivity and specificity. Solely CMV serostatus was available to characterize immune exposure.

The PCR had 60 Vbeta and 13 Jbeta primers. As handled by the study authors: Counted up in a later analysis, unique TCR beta chains came to around 80 million, with around 11 million shared. Some clones are missing from TCRdb's copy, which holds only in-frame ones; the method was immunoSEQ multiplex PCR. D and trimming come from the DNA, and the V and J calls and clone size come from that table. The table lists fewer than 250,000 clones, roughly 81% of them singletons. A note on this clone: Its antigen is not identified.

The J segment lost 7 bases and the V segment lost 3 bases, leaving 16 bases of the junction unmatched. CDR1 and CDR2 from the germline V gene are KGHSH and LQKENI. The CDR3 covers 18 residues. The gene calls are TRBV18 and TRBJ1-5; the match to TRBD1 covers 9 bases. Sample: PBMCs. This TCR was recovered from a woman in her 30s in good health and CMV-seropositive. CDR3 protein: CASSPLSAFGTGTQPQHF. As DNA, the CDR3 is TGTGCCAGCTCACCTCTCTCGGCGTTTGGGACAGGGACCCAGCCCCAGCATTTT.